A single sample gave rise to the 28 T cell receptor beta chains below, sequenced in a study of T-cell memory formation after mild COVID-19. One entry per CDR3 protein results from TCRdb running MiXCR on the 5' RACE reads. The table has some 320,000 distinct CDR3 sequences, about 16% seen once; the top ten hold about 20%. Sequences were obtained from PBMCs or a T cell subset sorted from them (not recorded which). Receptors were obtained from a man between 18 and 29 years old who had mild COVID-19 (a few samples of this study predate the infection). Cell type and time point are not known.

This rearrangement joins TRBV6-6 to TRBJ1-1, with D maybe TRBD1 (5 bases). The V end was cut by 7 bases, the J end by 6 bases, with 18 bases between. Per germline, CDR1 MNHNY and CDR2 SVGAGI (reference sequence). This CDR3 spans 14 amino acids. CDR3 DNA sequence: TGTGCCAGCACCGAGAGGGGTTCGCGAGCTGAAGCTTTCTTT. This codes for CASTERGSRAEAFF.

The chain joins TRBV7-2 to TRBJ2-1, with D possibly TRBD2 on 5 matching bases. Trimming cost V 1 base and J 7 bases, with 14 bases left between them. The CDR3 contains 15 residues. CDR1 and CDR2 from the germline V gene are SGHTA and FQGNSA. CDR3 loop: CASSLEDGEWNEQFF. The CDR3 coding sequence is TGTGCCAGCAGCTTAGAGGACGGGGAGTGGAATGAGCAGTTCTTC.

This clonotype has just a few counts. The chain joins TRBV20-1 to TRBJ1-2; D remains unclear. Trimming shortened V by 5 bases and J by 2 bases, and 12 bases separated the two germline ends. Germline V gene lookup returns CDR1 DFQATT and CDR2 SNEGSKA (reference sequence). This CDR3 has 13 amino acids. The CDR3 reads CSAHYPENYGYTF. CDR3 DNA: TGCAGTGCTCACTACCCGGAAAACTATGGCTACACCTTC.

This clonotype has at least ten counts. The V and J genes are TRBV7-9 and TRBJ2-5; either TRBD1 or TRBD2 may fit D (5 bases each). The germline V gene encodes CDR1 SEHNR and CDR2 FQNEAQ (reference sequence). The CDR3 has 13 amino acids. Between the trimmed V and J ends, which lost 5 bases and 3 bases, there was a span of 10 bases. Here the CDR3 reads CASSRDVEETQYF. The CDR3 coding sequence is TGTGCCAGCAGCCGGGACGTAGAAGAGACCCAGTACTTC.

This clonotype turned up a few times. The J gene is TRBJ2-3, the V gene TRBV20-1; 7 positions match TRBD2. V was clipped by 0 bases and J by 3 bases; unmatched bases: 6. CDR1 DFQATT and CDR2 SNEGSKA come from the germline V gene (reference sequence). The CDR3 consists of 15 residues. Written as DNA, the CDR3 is TGCAGTGCTAGAGATCGGCTAGCGGCGACAGATACGCAGTATTTT. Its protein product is CSARDRLAATDTQYF.

The CDR3 nucleotides are TGCAGTGCTAGAGCATTGGGGGTTGAGGAAACGCAGTATTTT. Its translation: CSARALGVEETQYF. The rearrangement joins TRBV20-1 to TRBJ2-3; D assignment may be TRBD1 or TRBD2 (5 bases each). CDR3 size: 14 residues. From germline, CDR1 is DFQATT and CDR2 SNEGSKA (reference sequence). Trimming cost V 1 base and J 9 bases, with 17 bases left between them.

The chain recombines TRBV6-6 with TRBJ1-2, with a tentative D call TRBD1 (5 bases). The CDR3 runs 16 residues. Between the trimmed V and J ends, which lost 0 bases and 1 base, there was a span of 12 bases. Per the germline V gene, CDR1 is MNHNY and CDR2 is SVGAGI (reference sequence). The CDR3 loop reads CASSYSSGGDNYGYTF. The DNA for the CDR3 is TGTGCCAGCAGTTACTCGAGTGGAGGGGATAACTATGGCTACACCTTC.

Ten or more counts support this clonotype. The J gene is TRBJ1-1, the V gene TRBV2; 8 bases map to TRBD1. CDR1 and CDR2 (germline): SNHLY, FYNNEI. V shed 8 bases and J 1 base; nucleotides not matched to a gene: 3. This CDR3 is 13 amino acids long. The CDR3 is CASGQGENTEAFF. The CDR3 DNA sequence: TGTGCCAGCGGACAGGGTGAGAACACTGAAGCTTTCTTT.

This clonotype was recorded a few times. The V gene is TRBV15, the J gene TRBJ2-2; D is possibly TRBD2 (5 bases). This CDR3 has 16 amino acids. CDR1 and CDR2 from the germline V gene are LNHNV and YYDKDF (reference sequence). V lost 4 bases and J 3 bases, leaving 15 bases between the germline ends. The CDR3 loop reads CATSIEGRSHTGELFF. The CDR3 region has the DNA TGTGCCACCAGCATAGAGGGTCGGTCGCACACCGGGGAGCTGTTTTTT.

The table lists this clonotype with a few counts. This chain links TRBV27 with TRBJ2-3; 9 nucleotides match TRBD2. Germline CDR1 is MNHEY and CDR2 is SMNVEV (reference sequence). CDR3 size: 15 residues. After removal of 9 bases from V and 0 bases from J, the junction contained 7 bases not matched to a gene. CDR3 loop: CASRFAGGSTDTQYF. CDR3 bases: TGTGCCAGTAGGTTTGCGGGGGGGAGCACAGATACGCAGTATTTT.

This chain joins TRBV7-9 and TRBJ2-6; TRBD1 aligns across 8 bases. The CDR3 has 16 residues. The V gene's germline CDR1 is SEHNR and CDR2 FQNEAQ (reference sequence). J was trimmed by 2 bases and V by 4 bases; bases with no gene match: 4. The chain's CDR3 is CASSSRGLPGANVLTF. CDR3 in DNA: TGTGCCAGCAGCTCCAGGGGGCTCCCTGGGGCCAACGTCCTGACTTTC.

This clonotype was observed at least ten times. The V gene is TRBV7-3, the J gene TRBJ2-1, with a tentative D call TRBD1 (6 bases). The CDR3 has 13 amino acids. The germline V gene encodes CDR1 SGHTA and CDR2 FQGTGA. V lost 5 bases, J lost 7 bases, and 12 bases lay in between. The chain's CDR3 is CASSTYRANEQFF. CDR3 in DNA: TGTGCCAGCAGCACATACAGGGCGAATGAGCAGTTCTTC.

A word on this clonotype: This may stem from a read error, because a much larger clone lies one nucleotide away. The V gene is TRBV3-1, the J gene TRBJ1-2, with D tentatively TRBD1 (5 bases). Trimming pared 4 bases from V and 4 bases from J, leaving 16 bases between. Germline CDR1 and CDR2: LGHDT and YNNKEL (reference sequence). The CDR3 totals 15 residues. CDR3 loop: CASSLGDVYFYGYTF. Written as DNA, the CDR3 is TGTGCCAGCAGCCTTGGGGACGTCTACTTCTATGGCTACACCTTC.

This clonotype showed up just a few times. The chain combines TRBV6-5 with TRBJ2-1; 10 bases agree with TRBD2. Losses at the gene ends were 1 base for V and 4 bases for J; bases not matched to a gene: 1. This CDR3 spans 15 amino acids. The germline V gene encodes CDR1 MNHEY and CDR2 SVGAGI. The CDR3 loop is CASSYLTSGYNEQFF. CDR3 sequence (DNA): TGTGCCAGCAGTTACTTGACTAGCGGGTACAATGAGCAGTTCTTC.

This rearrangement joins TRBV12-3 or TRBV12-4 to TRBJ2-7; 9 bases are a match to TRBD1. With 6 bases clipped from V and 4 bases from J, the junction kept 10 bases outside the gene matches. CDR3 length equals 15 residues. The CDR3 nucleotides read TGTGCCAGCAGCGATCCCGGGACAGGGCCTTACGAGCAGTACTTC. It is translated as CASSDPGTGPYEQYF.

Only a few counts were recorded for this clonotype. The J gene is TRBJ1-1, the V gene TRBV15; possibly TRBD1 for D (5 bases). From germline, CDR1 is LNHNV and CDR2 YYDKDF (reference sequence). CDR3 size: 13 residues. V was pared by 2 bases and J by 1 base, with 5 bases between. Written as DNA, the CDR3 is TGTGCCACCAGCAGAAGGGGGAACACTGAAGCTTTCTTT. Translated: CATSRRGNTEAFF.

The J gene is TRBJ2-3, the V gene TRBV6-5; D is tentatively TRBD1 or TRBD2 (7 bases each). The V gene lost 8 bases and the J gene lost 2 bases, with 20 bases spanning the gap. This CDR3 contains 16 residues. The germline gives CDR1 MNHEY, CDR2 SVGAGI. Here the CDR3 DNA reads TGTGCCAGCGGAGGGGGCACAGCGGGGCCCACAGATACGCAGTATTTT. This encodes CASGGGTAGPTDTQYF.

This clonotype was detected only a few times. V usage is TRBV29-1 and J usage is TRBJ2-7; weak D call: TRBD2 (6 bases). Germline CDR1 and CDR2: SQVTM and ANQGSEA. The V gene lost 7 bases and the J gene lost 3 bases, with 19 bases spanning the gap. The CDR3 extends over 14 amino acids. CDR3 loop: CSAWTGMEGYEQYF. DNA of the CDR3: TGCAGCGCCTGGACGGGGATGGAGGGCTACGAGCAGTACTTC.

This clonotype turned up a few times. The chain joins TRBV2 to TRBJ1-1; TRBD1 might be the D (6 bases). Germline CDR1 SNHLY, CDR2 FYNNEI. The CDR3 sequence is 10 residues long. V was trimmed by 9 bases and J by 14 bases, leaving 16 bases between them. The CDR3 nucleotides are TGTGCCAGTTTACAGGGTAGGGTATTCTTT. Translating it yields CASLQGRVFF.

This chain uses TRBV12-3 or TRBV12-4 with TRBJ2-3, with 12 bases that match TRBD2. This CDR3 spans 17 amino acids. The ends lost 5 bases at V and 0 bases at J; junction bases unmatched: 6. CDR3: CASSLNGLAGSTDTQYF. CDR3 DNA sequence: TGTGCCAGCAGTCTTAATGGACTAGCGGGGAGCACAGATACGCAGTATTTT.

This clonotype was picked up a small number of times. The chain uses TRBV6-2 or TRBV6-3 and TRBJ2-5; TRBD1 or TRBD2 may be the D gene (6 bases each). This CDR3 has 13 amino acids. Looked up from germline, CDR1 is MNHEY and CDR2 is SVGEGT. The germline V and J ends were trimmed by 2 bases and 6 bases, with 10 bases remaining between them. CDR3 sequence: CASSYRGPKTQYF. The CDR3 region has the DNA TGTGCCAGCAGTTACCGGGGGCCGAAGACCCAGTACTTC.

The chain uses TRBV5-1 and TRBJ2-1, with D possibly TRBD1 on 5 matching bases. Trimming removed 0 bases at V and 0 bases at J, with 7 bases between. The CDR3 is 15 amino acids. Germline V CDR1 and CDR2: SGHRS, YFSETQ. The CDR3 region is CASSLEGHSYNEQFF. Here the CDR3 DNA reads TGCGCCAGCAGCTTGGAGGGGCACTCCTACAATGAGCAGTTCTTC.

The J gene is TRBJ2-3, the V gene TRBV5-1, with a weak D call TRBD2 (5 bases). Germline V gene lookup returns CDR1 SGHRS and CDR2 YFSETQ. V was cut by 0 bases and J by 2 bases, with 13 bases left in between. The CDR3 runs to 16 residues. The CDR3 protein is CASSLVGVRFTDTQYF. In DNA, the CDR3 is TGCGCCAGCAGCTTGGTCGGGGTTAGGTTCACAGATACGCAGTATTTT.

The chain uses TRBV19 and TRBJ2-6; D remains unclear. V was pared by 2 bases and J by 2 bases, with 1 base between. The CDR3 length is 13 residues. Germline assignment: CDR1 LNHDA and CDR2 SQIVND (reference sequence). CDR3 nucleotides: TGTGCCAGTAGTATACCTGGGGCCAACGTCCTGACTTTC. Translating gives CASSIPGANVLTF.

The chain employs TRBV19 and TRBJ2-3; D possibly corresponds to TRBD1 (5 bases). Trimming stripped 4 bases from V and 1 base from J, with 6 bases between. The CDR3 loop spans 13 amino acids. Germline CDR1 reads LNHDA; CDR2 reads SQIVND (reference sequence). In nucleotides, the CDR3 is TGTGCCAGTAGTACGACAGGCACAGATACGCAGTATTTT. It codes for CASSTTGTDTQYF.

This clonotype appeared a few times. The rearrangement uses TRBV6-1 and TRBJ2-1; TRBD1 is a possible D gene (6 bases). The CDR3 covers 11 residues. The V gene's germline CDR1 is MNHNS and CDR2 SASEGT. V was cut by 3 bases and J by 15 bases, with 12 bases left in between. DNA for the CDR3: TGTGCCAGCAGTGAGATGGGGGCCCCGTTCTTC. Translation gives CASSEMGAPFF.

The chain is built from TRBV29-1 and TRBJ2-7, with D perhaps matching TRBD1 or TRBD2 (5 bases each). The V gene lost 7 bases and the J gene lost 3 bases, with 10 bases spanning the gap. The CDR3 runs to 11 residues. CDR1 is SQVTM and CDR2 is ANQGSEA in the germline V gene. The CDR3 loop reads CSAGDVYEQYF. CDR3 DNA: TGCAGCGCCGGGGACGTCTACGAGCAGTACTTC.

This CDR3 reads CASSLTSADNEQFF. For the CDR3, the DNA is TGTGCCAGCAGTTTAACTAGCGCGGACAATGAGCAGTTCTTC. The V and J genes are TRBV6-5 and TRBJ2-1; 7 nucleotides line up with TRBD2. CDR3 size: 14 residues. The V gene's germline CDR1 is MNHEY and CDR2 SVGAGI. After removal of 4 bases from V and 5 bases from J, the junction contained 5 bases not matched to a gene.